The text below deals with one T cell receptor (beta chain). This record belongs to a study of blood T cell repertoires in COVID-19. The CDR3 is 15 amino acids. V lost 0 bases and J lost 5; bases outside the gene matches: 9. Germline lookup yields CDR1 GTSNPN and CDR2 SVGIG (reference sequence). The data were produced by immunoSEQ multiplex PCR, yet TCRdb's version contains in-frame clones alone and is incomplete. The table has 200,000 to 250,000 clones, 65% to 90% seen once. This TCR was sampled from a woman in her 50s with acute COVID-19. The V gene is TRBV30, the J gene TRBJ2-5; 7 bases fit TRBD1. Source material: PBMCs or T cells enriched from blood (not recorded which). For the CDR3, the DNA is TGTGCCTGGAGTGTACCCATGACAGGGCTGGAGACCCAGTACTTC. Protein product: CAWSVPMTGLETQYF.